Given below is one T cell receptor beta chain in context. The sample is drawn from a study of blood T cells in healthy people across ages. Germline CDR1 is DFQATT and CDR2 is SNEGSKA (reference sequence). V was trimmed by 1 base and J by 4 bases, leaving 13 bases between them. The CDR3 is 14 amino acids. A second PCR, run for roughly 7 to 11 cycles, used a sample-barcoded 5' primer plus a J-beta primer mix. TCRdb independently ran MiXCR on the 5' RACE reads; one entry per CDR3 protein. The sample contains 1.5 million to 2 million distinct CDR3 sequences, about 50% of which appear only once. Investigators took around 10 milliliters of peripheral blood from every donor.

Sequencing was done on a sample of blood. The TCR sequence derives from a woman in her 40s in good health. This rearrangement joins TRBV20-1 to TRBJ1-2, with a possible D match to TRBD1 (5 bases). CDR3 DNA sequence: TGCAGTGCTAGAGCGGTAGGGGATTTCTATGGCTACACCTTC. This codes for CSARAVGDFYGYTF.